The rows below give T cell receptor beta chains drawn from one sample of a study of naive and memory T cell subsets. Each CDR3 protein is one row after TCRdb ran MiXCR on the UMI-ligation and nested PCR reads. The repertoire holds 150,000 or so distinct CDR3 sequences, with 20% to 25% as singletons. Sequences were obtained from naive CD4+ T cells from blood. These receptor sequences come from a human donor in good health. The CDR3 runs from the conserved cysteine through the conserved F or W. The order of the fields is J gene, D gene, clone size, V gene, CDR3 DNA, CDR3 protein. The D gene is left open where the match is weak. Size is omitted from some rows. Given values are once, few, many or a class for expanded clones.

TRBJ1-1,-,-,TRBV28,TGTGCCAGCAGTTCCGGCGGGGGGGGGCGGACTGAAGCTTTCTTT,CASSSGGGGRTEAFF
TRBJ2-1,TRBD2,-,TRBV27,TGTGCCAGCAGTTCACCGGCTAGCGGGAGAGGGAATGAGCAGTTCTTC,CASSSPASGRGNEQFF
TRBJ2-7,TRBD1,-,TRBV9,TGTGCCAGCAGCGGTGGTCAGAGGACAGGTACCTACGAGCAGTACTTC,CASSGGQRTGTYEQYF
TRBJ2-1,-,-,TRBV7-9,TGTGCCAGCAGCCGTACCGGAGGGTTCATCGATGACCAGTTCTTC,CASSRTGGFIDDQFF
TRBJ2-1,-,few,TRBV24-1,TGTGCCACCAGTGATTTGTATGAGCAGTTCTTC,CATSDLYEQFF
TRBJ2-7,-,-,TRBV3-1,TGTGCCAGCAGCCAACTCGGGACGAACTACGAGCAGTACTTC,CASSQLGTNYEQYF
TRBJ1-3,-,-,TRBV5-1,TGCGCCAGCAGCTTTACCGGGACCCAGGGGACTGGAAACACCATATATTTT,CASSFTGTQGTGNTIYF
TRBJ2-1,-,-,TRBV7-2,TGTGCCAGCAGAAAAGAGGCTACCTACAATGAGCAGTTCTTC,CASRKEATYNEQFF
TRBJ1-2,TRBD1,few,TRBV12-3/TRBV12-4,TGTGCCAGCAGTGCCCGGACAGGGCAGTACACCTTC,CASSARTGQYTF
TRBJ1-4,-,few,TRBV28,TGTGCCAGCAGTTTCAGTGAAAAACTGTTTTTT,CASSFSEKLFF
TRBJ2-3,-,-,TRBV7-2,TGTGCCAGCAGCTCGCGGCTTCCAGATACGCAGTATTTT,CASSSRLPDTQYF
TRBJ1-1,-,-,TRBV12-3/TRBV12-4,TGTGCCAGCATAGGGATTTCGAGCGAAGCTTTCTTT,CASIGISSEAFF
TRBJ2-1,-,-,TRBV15,TGTGCCACCAGCAGAGTAGACAATGAGCAGTTCTTC,CATSRVDNEQFF
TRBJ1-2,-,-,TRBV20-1,TGCAGTGCTAGAGCGGGGCAGGGGAACTATGGCTACACCTTC,CSARAGQGNYGYTF